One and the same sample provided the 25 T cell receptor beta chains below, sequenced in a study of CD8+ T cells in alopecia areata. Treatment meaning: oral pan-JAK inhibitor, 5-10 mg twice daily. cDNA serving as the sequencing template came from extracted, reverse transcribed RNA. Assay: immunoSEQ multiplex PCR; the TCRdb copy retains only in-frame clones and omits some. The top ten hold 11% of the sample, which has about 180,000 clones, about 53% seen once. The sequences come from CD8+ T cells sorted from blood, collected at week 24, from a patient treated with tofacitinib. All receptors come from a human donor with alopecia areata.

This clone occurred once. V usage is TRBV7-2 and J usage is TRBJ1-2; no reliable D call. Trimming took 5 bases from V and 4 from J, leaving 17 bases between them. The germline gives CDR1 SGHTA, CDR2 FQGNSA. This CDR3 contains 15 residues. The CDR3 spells CASSTGSSKPYGYTF. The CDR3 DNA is TGTGCCAGCAGCACTGGGTCCTCGAAACCCTATGGCTACACCTTC.

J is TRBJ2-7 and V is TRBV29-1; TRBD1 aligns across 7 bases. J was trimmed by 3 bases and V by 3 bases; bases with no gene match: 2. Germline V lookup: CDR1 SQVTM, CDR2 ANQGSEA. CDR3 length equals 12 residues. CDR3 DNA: TGCAGCGTTGATGCAGGGGGCTACGAGCAGTACTTC. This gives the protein CSVDAGGYEQYF.

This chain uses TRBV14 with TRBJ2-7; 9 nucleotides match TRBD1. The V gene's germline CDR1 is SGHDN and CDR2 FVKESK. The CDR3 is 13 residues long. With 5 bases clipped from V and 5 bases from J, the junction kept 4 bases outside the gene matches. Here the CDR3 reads CASSGQGRNEQYF. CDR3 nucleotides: TGTGCCAGCAGCGGACAGGGGAGGAACGAGCAGTACTTC.

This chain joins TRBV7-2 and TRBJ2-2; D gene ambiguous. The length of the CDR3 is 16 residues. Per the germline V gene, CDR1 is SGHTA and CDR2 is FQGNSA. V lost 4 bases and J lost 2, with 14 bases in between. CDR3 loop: CASSYEVAVNTGELFF. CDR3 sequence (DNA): TGTGCCAGCAGCTACGAGGTGGCGGTCAACACCGGGGAGCTGTTTTTT. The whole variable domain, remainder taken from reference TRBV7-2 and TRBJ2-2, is GAGVSQSPSNKVTEKGKDVELRCDPISGHTALYWYRQSLGQGLEFLIYFQGNSAPDKSGLPSDRFSAERTGGSVSTLTIQRTQQEDSAVYLCASSYEVAVNTGELFFGEGSRLTVL.

CDR3 in amino acids: CASSPLTSGGRAYEQYF. The CDR3 nucleotides are TGTGCCAGCAGTCCCTTAACTAGCGGGGGACGTGCCTACGAGCAGTACTTC. The genes are TRBV27 and TRBJ2-7; 11 bases are shared with TRBD2. J gave up 2 bases and V 5 bases, and 11 bases lay outside the gene matches. This CDR3 comprises 17 residues. Germline lookup yields CDR1 MNHEY and CDR2 SMNVEV (reference sequence).

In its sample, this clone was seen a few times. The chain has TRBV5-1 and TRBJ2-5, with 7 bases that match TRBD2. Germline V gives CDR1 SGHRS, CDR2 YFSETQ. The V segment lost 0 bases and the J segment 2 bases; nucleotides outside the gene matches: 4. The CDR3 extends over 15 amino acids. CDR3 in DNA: TGCGCCAGCAGCTTGGCCGGGGGGATACAAGAGACCCAGTACTTC. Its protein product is CASSLAGGIQETQYF.

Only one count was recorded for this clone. Here the CDR3 reads CASSLGDLNTEAFF. Written as DNA, the CDR3 is TGTGCCAGCAGCTTAGGAGACCTGAACACTGAAGCTTTCTTT. The chain links TRBV11-3 to TRBJ1-1; no firm D call. Trimming cost V 1 base and J 0 bases, with 6 bases left between them. The CDR3 is 14 residues long. Per the germline V gene, CDR1 is SGHNT and CDR2 is YENEEA.

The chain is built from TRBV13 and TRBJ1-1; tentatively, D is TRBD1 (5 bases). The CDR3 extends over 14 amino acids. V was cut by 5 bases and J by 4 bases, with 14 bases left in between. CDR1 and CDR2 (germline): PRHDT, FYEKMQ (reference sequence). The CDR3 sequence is CASSGTDGSTEAFF. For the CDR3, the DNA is TGTGCCAGCAGCGGGACGGACGGTTCCACTGAAGCTTTCTTT.

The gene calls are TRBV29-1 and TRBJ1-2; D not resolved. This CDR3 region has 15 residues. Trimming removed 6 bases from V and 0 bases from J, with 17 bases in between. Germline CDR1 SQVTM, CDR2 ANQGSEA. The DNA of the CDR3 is TGCAGCGTATCTTCCCGGCAGCAGTCTAACTATGGCTACACCTTC. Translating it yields CSVSSRQQSNYGYTF.

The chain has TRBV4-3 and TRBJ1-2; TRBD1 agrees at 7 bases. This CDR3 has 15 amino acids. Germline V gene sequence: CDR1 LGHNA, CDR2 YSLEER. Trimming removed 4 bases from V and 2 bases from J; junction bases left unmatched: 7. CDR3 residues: CASSRHDRDNYGYTF. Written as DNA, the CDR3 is TGCGCCAGCAGCCGACATGACAGGGACAACTATGGCTACACCTTC.

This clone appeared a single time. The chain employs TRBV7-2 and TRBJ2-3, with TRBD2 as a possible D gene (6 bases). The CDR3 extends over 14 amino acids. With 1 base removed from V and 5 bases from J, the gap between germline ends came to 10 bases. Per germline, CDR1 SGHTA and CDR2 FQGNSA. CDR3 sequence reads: CASSLVVGGDTQYF. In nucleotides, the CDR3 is TGTGCCAGCAGCTTAGTGGTCGGGGGAGATACGCAGTATTTT.

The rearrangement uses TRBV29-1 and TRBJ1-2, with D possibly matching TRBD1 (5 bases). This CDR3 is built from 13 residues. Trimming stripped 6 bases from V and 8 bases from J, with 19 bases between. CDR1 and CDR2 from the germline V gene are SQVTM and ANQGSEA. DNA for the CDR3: TGCAGCGTCAAATCGGGGGGTAAAGTGGGCTACACCTTC. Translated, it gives CSVKSGGKVGYTF.

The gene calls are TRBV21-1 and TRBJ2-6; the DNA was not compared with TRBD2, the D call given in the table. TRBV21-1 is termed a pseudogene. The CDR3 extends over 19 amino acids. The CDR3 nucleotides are TGTGCCAGCAGCAAAGTTGGACTAGCGGGGGGAGCTGGGGCCAACGTCCTGACTTTC. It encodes CASSKVGLAGGAGANVLTF.

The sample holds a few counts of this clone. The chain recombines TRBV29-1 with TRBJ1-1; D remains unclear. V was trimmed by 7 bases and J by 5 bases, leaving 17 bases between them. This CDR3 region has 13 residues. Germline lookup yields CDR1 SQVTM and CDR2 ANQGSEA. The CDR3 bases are TGCAGCGGGATGGCAGGTGAGGGAACTGAAGCTTTCTTT. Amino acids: CSGMAGEGTEAFF.

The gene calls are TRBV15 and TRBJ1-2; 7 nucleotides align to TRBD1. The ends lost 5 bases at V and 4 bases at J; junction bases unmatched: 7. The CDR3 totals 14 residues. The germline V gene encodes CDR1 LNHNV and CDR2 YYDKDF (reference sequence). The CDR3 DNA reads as TGTGCCACCAGCCCCGGGACAGACTTCTATGGCTACACCTTC. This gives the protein CATSPGTDFYGYTF.

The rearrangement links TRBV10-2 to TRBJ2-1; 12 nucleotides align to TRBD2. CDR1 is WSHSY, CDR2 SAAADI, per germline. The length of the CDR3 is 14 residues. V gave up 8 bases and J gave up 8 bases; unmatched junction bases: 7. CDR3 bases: TGCGCCAGCGGGCTGGCTAGCGGGGGGGATGAGCAGTTCTTC. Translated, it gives CASGLASGGDEQFF.

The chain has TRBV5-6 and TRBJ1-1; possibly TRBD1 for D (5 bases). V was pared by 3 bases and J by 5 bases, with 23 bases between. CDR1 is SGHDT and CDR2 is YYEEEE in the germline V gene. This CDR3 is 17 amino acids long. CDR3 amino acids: CASSSGWGLGQGTEAFF. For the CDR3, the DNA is TGTGCCAGCAGCTCCGGTTGGGGTTTGGGGCAGGGAACTGAAGCTTTCTTT. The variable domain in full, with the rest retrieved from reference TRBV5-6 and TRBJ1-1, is DAGVTQSPTHLIKTRGQQVTLRCSPKSGHDTVSWYQQALGQGPQFIFQYYEEEERQRGNFPDRFSGHQFPNYSSELNVNALLLGDSALYLCASSSGWGLGQGTEAFFGQGTRLTVV.

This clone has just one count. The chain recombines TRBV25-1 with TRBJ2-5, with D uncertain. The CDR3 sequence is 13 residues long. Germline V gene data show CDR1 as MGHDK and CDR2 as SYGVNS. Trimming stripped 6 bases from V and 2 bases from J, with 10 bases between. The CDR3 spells CASSYTAQETQYF. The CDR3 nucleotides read TGTGCCAGCAGCTACACCGCTCAAGAGACCCAGTACTTC.

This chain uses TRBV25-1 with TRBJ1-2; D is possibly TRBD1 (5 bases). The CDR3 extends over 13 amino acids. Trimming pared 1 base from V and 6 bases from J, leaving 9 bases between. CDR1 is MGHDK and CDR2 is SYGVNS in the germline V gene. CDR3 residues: CASSELGRDGYTF. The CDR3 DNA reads TGTGCCAGCAGTGAATTGGGCAGGGATGGCTACACCTTC.

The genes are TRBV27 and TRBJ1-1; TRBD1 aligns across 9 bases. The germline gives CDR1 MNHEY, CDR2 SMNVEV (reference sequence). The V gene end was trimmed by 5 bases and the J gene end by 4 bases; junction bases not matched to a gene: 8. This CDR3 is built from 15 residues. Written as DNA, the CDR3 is TGTGCCAGCAGTCCACAGGGGGCTGGAAGCACTGAAGCTTTCTTT. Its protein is CASSPQGAGSTEAFF.

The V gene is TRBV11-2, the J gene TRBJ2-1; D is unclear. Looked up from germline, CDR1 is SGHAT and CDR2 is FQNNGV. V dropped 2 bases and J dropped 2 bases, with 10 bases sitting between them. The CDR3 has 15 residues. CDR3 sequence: CASSLRGRAYNEQFF. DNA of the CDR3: TGTGCCAGCAGCTTAAGAGGACGTGCCTACAATGAGCAGTTCTTC.

CDR3 in amino acids: CASGQKGSEAFF. The DNA of the CDR3 is TGTGCCAGTGGACAGAAGGGGTCTGAAGCTTTCTTT. The V and J genes are TRBV19 and TRBJ1-1, with a weak D call TRBD1 (6 bases). Per germline, CDR1 LNHDA and CDR2 SQIVND (reference sequence). Trimming removed 8 bases from V and 6 bases from J, with 13 bases in between. The CDR3 loop spans 12 amino acids.

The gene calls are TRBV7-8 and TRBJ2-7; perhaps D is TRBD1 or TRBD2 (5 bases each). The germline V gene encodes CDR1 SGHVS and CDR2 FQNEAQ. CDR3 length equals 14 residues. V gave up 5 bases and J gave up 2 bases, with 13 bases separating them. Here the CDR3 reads CASSPRGATYEQYF. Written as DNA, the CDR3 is TGTGCCAGCAGCCCAAGAGGGGCAACCTACGAGCAGTACTTC. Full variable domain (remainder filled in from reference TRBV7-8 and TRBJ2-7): GAGVSQSPRYKVAKRGQDVALRCDPISGHVSLFWYQQALGQGPEFLTYFQNEAQLDKSGLPSDRFFAERPEGSVSTLKIQRTQQEDSAVYLCASSPRGATYEQYFGPGTRLTVT.

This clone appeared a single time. As DNA, the CDR3 is TGTGCCAGCAGCTCCGACAGGGCCTCCTACGAGCAGTACTTC. Translated: CASSSDRASYEQYF. The chain is built from TRBV7-9 and TRBJ2-7; 7 nucleotides align to TRBD1. The CDR3 sequence is 14 residues long. Per the germline V gene, CDR1 is SEHNR and CDR2 is FQNEAQ (reference sequence). V was clipped by 4 bases and J by 0 bases; unmatched bases: 3.

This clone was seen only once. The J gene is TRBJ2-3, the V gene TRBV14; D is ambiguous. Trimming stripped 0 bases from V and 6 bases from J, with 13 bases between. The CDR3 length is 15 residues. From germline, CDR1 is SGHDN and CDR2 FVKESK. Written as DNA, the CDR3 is TGTGCCAGCAGCCAAGAACCGCCGGGCGTTGATACGCAGTATTTT. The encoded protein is CASSQEPPGVDTQYF.